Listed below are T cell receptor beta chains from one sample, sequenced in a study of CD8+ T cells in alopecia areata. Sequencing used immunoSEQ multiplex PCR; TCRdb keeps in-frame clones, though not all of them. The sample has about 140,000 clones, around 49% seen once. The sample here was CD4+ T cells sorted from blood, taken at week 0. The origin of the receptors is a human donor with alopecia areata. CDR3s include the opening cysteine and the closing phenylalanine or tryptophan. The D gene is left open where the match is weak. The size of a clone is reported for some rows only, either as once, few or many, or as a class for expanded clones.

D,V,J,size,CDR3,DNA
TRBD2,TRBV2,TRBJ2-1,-,CASSRLAGGPRNEQFF,TGTGCCAGCAGTAGACTAGCGGGAGGGCCAAGGAATGAGCAGTTCTTC
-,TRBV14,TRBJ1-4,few,CASSRESEKLFF,TGTGCCAGCAGCCGAGAATCCGAAAAACTGTTTTTT
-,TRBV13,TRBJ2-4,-,CASSLRTLSRIQYF,TGTGCCAGCAGCCTCCGGACCCTGAGTCGCATTCAGTACTTC
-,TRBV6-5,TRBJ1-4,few,CASSLSNNGEKLFF,TGTGCCAGCAGTCTTTCCAACAATGGTGAAAAACTGTTTTTT
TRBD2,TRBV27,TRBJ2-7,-,CASSSAGTSQYEQYF,TGTGCCAGCAGTTCCGCCGGGACTAGCCAGTACGAGCAGTACTTC
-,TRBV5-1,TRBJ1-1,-,CASVSSPGNTEAFF,TGCGCCAGCGTCTCTTCCCCGGGAAACACTGAAGCTTTCTTT
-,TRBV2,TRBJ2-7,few,CASKREGDSSYEQYF,TGTGCCAGCAAACGAGAGGGGGACTCCTCCTACGAGCAGTACTTC
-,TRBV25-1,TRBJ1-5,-,CASSDRDNQPQHF,TGTGCCAGCAGTGACAGGGACAATCAGCCCCAGCATTTT
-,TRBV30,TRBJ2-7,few,CAWGRRSSYEQYF,TGTGCCTGGGGCCGACGGAGCTCCTACGAGCAGTACTTC
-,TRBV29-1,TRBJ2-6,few,CSVEDQGSGANVLTF,TGCAGCGTTGAAGATCAGGGCTCAGGGGCCAACGTCCTGACTTTC
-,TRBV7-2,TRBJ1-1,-,CASSLQGGTEAFF,TGTGCCAGCAGCTTACAGGGAGGCACTGAAGCTTTCTTT
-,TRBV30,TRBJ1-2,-,CAWDRSYGYTF,TGTGCCTGGGACCGCTCTTATGGCTACACCTTC
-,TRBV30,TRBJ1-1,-,CAFRGNTEAFF,TGTGCCTTCAGGGGAAACACTGAAGCTTTCTTT
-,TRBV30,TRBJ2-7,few,CAWSVGGHGTYEQYF,TGTGCCTGGAGTGTAGGTGGTCACGGGACCTACGAGCAGTACTTC
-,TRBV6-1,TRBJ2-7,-,CATRDMLYEQYF,TGTGCCACCCGGGATATGCTCTACGAGCAGTACTTC